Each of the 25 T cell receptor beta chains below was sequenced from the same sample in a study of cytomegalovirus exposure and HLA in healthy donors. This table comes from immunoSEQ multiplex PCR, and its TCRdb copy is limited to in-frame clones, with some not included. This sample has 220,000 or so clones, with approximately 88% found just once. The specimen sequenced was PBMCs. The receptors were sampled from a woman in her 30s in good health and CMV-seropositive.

CDR3 bases: TGTGCCAGCAGTGTACCGGGACGGACCTACGAGCAGTACTTC. Its protein is CASSVPGRTYEQYF. This sequence joins TRBV27 and TRBJ2-7; D tentatively reads TRBD1 or TRBD2 (5 bases each). The V end was cut by 5 bases, the J end by 2 bases, with 13 bases between. The CDR3 covers 14 residues. The germline gives CDR1 MNHEY, CDR2 SMNVEV (reference sequence).

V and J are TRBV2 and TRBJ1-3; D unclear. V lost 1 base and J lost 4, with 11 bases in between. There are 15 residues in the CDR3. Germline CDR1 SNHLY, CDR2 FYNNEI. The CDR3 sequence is CASSEDVRIGNTIYF. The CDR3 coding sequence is TGTGCCAGCAGTGAAGACGTCAGAATAGGAAACACCATATATTTT.

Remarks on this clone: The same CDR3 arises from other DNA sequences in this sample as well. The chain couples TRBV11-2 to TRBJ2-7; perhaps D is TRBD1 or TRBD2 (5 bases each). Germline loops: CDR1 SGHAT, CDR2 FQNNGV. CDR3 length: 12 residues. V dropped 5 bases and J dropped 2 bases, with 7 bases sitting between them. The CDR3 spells CASSPGPYEQYF. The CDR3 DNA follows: TGTGCCAGCAGCCCGGGGCCCTACGAGCAGTACTTC.

CDR3: CASSYHRAGGPPYEQYF. CDR3 coding DNA: TGTGCCAGCAGCTACCACCGAGCGGGAGGGCCCCCCTACGAGCAGTACTTC. The chain joins TRBV11-2 to TRBJ2-7; 10 bases fit TRBD2. This CDR3 region has 17 residues. The junction had 11 bases not matched to a gene; V was cut back by 4 bases and J by 2 bases. Germline V gene sequence: CDR1 SGHAT, CDR2 FQNNGV.

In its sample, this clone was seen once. The CDR3 nucleotides are TGTGCCAGCAGTGACGATACCTACAATGAGCAGTTCTTC. It encodes CASSDDTYNEQFF. The chain links TRBV6-4 to TRBJ2-1; D gene uncertain. Looked up from germline, CDR1 is MRHNA and CDR2 is SNTAGT. V shed 2 bases and J shed 2 bases, with 4 bases lying between them. The CDR3 contains 13 residues.

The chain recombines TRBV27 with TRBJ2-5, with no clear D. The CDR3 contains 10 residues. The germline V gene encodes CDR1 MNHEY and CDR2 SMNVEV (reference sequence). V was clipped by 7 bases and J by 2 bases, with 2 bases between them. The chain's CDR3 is CASIQETQYF. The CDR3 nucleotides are TGTGCCAGCATACAAGAGACCCAGTACTTC.

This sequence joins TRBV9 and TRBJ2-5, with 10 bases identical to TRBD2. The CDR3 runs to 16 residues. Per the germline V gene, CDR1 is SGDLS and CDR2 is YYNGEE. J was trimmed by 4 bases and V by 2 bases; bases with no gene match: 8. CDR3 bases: TGTGCCAGCAGCGTCTTAGCGGGAGGACGGGGAGAGACCCAGTACTTC. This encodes CASSVLAGGRGETQYF.

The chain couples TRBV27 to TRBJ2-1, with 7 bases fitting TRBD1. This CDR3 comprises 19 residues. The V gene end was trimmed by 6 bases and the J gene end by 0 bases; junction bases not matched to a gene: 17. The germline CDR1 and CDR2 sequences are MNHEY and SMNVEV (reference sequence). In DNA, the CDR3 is TGTGCCAGCAGCACGAGGGTTGAGGGGGCCTCGAGCTCCTACAATGAGCAGTTCTTC. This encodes CASSTRVEGASSSYNEQFF.

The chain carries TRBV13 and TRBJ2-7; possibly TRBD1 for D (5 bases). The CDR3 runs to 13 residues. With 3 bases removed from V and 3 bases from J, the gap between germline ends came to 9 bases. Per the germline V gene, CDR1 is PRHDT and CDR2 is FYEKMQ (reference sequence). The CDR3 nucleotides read TGTGCCAGCAGCTTCCAGGGATACTACGAGCAGTACTTC. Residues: CASSFQGYYEQYF.

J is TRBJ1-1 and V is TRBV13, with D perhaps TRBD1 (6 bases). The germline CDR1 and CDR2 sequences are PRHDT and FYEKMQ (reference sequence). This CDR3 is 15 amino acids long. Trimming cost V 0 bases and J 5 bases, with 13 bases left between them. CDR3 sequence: CASSLGTGLRTEAFF. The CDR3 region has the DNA TGTGCCAGCAGCTTAGGGACAGGCCTGAGGACTGAAGCTTTCTTT.

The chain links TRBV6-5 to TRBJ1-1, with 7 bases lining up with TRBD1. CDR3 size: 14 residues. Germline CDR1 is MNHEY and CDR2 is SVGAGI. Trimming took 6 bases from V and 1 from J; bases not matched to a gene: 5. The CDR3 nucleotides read TGTGCCAGCAGCCGGGACAGAAAGAACACTGAAGCTTTCTTT. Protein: CASSRDRKNTEAFF.

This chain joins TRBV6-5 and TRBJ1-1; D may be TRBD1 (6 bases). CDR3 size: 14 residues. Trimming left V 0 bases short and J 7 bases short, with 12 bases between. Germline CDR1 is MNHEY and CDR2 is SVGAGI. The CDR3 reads CASSYSRTEIEAFF. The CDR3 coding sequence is TGTGCCAGCAGTTACTCCCGGACAGAGATTGAAGCTTTCTTT.

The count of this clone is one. CDR3 sequence (DNA): TGTGCCTATCCGGGACAGGGGGAAAACACCATATATTTT. This encodes CAYPGQGENTIYF. J is TRBJ1-3 and V is TRBV30; 11 bases match TRBD1. Per germline, CDR1 GTSNPN and CDR2 SVGIG (reference sequence). CDR3 length: 13 amino acids. J was trimmed by 6 bases and V by 7 bases; bases with no gene match: 5.

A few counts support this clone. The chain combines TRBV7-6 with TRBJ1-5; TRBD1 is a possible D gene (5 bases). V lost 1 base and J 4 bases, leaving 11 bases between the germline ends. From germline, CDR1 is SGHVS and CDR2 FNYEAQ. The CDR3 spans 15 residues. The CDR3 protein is CASSLESGENQPQHF. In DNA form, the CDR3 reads TGTGCCAGCAGCTTAGAATCGGGGGAGAATCAGCCCCAGCATTTT.

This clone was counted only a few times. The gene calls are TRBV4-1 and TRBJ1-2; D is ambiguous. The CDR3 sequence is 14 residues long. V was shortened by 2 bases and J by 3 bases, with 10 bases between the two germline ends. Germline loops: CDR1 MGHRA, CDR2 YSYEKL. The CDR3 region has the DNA TGCGCCAGCAGCCAAACGGGGAACCACTATGGCTACACCTTC. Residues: CASSQTGNHYGYTF.

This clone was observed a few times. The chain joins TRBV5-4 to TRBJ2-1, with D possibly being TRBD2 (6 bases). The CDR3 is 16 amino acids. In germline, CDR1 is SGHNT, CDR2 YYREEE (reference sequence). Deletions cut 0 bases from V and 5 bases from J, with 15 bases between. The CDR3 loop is CASSLEWGGGHNEQFF. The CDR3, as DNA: TGTGCCAGCAGCTTGGAGTGGGGAGGTGGACACAATGAGCAGTTCTTC.

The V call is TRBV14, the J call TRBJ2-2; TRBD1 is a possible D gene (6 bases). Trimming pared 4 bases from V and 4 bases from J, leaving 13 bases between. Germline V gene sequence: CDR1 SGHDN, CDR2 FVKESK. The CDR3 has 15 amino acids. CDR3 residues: CASSPTGDGTGELFF. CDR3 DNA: TGTGCCAGCAGCCCGACAGGTGACGGCACCGGGGAGCTGTTTTTT.

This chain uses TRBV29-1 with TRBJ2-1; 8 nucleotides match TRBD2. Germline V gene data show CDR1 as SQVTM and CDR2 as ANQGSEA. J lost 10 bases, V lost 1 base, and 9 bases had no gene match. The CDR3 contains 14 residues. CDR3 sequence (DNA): TGCAGCGTTGAAGTACGAACGGGAGGGGACGAGCAGTTCTTC. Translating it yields CSVEVRTGGDEQFF.

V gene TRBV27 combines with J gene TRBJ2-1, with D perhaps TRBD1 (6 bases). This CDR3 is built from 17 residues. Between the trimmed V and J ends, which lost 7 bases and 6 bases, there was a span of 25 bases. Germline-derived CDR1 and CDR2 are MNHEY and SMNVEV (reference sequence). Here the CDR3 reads CASNPQDGRGPRNEQFF. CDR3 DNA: TGTGCCAGCAACCCACAGGATGGCAGGGGACCCCGCAATGAGCAGTTCTTC.

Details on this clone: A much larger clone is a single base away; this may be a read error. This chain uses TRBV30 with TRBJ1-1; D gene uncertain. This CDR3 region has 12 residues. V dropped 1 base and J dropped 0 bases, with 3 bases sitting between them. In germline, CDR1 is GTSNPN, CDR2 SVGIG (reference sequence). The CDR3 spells CAWSGLNTEAFF. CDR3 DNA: TGTGCCTGGAGTGGGTTGAACACTGAAGCTTTCTTT.

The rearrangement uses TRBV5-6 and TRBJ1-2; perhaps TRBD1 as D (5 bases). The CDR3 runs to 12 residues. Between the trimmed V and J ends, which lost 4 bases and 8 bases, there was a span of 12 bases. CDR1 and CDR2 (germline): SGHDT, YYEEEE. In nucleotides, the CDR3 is TGTGCCAGCAGCCAGGGAGGTTGGGGCTACACCTTC. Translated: CASSQGGWGYTF.

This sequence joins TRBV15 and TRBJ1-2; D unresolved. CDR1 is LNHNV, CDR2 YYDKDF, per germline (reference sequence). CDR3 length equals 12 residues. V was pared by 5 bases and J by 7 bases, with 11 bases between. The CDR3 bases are TGTGCCACCAGCTTTATCACTGGTGGCTACACCTTC. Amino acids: CATSFITGGYTF.

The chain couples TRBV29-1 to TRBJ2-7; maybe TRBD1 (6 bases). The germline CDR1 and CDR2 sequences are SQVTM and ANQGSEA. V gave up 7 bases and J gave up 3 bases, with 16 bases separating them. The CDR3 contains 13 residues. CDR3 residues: CSAKGQGIYEQYF. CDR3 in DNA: TGCAGCGCGAAGGGCCAGGGGATCTACGAGCAGTACTTC.

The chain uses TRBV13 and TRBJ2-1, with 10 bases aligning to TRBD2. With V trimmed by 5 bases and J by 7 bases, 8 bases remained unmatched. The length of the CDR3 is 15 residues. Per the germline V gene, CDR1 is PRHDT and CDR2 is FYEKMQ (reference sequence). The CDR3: CASSPESGRANEQFF. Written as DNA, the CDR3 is TGTGCCAGCAGCCCGGAGAGCGGGAGGGCGAATGAGCAGTTCTTC.

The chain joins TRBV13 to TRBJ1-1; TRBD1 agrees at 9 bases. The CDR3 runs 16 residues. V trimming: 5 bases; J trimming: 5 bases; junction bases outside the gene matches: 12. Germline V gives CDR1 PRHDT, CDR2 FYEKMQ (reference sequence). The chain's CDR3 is CASSPKGTGQSTEAFF. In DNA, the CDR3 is TGTGCCAGCAGCCCTAAGGGGACAGGGCAAAGTACTGAAGCTTTCTTT.